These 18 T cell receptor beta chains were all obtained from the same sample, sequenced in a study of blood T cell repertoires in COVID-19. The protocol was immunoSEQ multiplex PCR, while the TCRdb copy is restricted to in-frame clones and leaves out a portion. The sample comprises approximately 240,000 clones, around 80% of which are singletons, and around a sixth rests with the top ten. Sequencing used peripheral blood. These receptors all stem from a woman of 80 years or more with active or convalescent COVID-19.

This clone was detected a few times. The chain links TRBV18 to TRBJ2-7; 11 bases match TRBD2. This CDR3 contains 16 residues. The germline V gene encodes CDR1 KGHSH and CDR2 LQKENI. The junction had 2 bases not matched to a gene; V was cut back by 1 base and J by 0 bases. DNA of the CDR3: TGTGCCAGCTCACCACTTACTAGCGGGGGCTCCTACGAGCAGTACTTC. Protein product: CASSPLTSGGSYEQYF.

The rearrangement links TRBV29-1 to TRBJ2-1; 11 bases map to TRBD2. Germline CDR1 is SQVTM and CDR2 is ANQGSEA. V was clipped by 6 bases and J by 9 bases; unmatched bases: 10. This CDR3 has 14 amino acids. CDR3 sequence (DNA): TGCAGCGTAAAAACTAGCGGGAGAGCTAGTGAGCAGTTCTTC. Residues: CSVKTSGRASEQFF.

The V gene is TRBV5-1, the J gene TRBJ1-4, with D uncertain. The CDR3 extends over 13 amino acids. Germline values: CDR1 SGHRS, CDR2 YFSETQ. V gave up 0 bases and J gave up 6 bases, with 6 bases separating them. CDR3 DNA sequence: TGCGCCAGCAGCTTGGGGGCAGATGAAAAACTGTTTTTT. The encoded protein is CASSLGADEKLFF.

CDR3 protein: CASSLGWGSGGVDTQYF. CDR3 coding DNA: TGTGCCAGCAGCTTAGGTTGGGGTAGCGGGGGGGTAGATACGCAGTATTTT. The genes are TRBV7-2 and TRBJ2-3, with 11 positions matching TRBD2. Germline CDR1 SGHTA, CDR2 FQGNSA. The CDR3 totals 17 residues. V was pared by 1 base and J by 5 bases, with 8 bases of the junction left unmatched.

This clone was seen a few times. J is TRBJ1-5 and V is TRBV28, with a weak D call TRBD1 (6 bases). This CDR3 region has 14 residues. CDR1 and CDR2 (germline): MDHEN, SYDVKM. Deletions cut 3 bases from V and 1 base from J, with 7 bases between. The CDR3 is CASSFGGSNQPQHF. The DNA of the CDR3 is TGTGCCAGCAGTTTTGGGGGCAGCAATCAGCCCCAGCATTTT.

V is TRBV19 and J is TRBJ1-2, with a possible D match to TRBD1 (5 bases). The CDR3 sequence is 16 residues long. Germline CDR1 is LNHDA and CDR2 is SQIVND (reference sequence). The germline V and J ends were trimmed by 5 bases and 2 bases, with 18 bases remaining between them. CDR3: CASSLTYRRTNYGYTF. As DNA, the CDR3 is TGTGCCAGTAGTTTGACCTACAGGCGAACGAACTATGGCTACACCTTC. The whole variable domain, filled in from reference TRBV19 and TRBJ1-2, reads DGGITQSPKYLFRKEGQNVTLSCEQNLNHDAMYWYRQDPGQGLRLIYYSQIVNDFQKGDIAEGYSVSREKKESFPLTVTSAQKNPTAFYLCASSLTYRRTNYGYTFGSGTRLTVV.

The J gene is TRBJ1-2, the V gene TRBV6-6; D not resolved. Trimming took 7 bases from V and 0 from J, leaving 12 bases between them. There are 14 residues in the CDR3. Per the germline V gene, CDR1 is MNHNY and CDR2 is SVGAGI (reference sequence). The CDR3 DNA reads TGTGCCAGCACCCGGTCGGTTTCTAACTATGGCTACACCTTC. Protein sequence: CASTRSVSNYGYTF.

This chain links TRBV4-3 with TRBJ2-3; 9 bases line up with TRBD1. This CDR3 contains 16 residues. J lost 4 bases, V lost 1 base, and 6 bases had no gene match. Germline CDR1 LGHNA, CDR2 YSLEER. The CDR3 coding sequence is TGCGCCAGCAGCCAAGGAAACAGGGGGCGCGCAGATACGCAGTATTTT. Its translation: CASSQGNRGRADTQYF.

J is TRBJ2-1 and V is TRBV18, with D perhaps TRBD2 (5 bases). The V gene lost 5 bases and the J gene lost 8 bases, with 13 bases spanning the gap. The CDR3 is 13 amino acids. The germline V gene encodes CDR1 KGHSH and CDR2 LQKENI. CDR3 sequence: CASSKLAGDEQFF. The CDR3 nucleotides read TGTGCCAGCTCAAAGCTAGCCGGCGATGAGCAGTTCTTC.

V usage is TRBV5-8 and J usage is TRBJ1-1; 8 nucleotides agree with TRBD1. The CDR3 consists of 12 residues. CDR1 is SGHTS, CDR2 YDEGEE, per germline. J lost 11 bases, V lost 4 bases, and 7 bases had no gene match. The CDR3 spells CASSPRTGRAFF. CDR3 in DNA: TGTGCCAGCAGCCCAAGGACAGGGAGGGCTTTCTTT. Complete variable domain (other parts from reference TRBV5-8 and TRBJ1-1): EAGVTQSPTHLIKTRGQQATLRCSPISGHTSVYWYQQALGLGLQFLLWYDEGEERNRGNFPPRFSGRQFPNYSSELNVNALELEDSALYLCASSPRTGRAFFGQGTRLTVV.

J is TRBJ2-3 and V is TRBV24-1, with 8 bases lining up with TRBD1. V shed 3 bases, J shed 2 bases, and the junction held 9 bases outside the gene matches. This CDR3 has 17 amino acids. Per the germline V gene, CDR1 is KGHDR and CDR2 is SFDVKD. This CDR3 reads CATSDMTGDRDTDTQYF. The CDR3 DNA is TGTGCCACCAGTGATATGACAGGGGATAGGGACACAGATACGCAGTATTTT.

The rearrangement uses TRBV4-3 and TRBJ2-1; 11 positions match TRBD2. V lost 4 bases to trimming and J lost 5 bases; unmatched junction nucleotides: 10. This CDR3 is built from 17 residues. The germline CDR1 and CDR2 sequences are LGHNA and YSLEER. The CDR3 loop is CASSPNLIAGGHNEQFF. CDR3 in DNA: TGCGCCAGCAGCCCCAACCTAATAGCGGGGGGGCACAATGAGCAGTTCTTC.

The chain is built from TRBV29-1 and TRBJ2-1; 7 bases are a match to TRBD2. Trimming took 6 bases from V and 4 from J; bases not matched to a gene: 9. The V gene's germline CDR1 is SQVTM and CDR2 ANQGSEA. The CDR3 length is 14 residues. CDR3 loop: CSVQGLDGYNEQFF. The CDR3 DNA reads TGCAGCGTCCAAGGACTAGATGGGTACAATGAGCAGTTCTTC.

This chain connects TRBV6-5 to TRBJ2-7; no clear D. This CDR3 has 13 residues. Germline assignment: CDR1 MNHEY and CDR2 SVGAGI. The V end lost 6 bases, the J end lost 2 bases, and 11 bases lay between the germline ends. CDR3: CASSSPSTYEQYF. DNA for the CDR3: TGTGCCAGCAGCTCACCGAGTACCTACGAGCAGTACTTC.

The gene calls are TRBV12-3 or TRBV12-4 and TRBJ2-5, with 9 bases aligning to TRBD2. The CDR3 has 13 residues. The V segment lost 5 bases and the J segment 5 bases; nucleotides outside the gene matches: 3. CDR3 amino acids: CASSSGGTETQYF. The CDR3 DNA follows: TGTGCCAGCAGTAGCGGGGGGACGGAGACCCAGTACTTC.

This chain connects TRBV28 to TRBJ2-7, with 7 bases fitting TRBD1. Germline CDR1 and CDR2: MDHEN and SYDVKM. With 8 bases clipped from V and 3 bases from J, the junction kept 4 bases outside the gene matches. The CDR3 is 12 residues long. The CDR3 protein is CASARQGYEQYF. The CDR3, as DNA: TGTGCCAGCGCCCGACAGGGCTACGAGCAGTACTTC.

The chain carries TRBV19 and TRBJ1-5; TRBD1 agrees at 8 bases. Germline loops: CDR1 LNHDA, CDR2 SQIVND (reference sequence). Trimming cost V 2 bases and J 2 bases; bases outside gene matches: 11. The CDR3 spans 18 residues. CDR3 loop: CASSISPTGGRGNQPQHF. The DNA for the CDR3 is TGTGCCAGTAGTATATCCCCTACAGGGGGTAGGGGCAATCAGCCCCAGCATTTT.

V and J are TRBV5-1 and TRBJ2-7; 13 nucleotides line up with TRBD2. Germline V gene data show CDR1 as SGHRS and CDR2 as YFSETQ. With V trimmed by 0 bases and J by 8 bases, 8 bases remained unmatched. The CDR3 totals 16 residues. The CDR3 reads CASSLASGTSGTKQYF. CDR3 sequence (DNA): TGCGCCAGCAGCTTGGCCTCTGGGACTAGCGGGACTAAGCAGTACTTC.